This T cell receptor beta chain is drawn from a study of T cell repertoires in cytomegalovirus infection. TCRdb called the reads again in MiXCR, with one record for every CDR3 protein. The sample holds 830,000 or so distinct CDR3 sequences, around a third seen once. The study's findings and limits: Within the response measured ex vivo, HLA-C-restricted CMV-specific TCR beta clonotypes were dominant.

Germline CDR1 and CDR2: SGHTA and FQGNSA. The V and J ends lost 1 base and 4 bases respectively, with 17 bases between them. The CDR3 runs 17 residues. Turning to this clonotype: The antigen remains undetermined. A much bigger clone sits one base away, suggesting this may be a read error.

The chain combines TRBV7-2 with TRBJ1-3; the D is unclear. The source material was cultured CD8+ T cells from PBMCs, sampled from culture after CMV antigen stimulation. The origin of this receptor is a human donor in good health (CMV status not recorded). Some clones in this sample may be carry-over from other donors' samples. As DNA, the CDR3 is TGTGCCAGCAGCTTAGAGGTTTTAAGGGCAAGAGGAAACACCATATATTTT. Translated: CASSLEVLRARGNTIYF.